This entry concerns a single TCR beta chain. Antigen: not known. Its ends do not fully match the called genes, so a read error is possible. This specimen belongs to a study of breast tumors, draining lymph nodes, adjacent tissues. Study-wide results and limits: The data were judged consistent with most tumor T cells coming from lymph node and expanding in tumor. Tumors had less TCR diversity than lymph nodes, more than nontumor tissue. Tumor T cell lymph node origin was a supported hypothesis, not proven.

In TCRdb, the multiplex PCR reads were re-called with MiXCR into one record per CDR3 protein. The sample records 11,000 or so distinct CDR3 sequences, roughly 34% being singletons. There are 16 residues in the CDR3. Germline lookup yields CDR1 DFQATT and CDR2 SNEGSKA (reference sequence). The sample consisted of breast tumor tissue. The rearrangement joins TRBV20-1 to TRBJ1-2; 7 nucleotides line up with TRBD1. This receptor was identified in a female donor with breast cancer. Some clones in this sample may be carry-over from other donors' samples. The CDR3, as DNA: TGCGGTGCTAGCGATGACAGGGCGATATATCTCTATGGCTACACCTTC. Its protein is CGASDDRAIYLYGYTF.